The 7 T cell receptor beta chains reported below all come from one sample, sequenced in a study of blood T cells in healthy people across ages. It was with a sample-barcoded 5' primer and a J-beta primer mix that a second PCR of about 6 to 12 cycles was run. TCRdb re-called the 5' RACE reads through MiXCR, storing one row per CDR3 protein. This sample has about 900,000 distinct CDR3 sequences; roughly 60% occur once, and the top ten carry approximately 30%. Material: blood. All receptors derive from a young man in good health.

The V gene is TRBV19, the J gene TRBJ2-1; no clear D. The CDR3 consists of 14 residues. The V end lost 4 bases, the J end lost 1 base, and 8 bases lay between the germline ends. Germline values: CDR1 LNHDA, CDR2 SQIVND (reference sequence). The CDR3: CASSSLSSYNEQFF. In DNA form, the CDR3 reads TGTGCCAGTAGTAGTCTTTCATCCTACAATGAGCAGTTCTTC.

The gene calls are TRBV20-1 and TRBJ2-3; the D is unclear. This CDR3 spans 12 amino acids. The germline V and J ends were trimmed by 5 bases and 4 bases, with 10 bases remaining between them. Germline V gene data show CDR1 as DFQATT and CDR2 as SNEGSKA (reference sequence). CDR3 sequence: CSAVGSPDTQYF. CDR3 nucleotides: TGCAGTGCTGTAGGGTCCCCAGATACGCAGTATTTT.

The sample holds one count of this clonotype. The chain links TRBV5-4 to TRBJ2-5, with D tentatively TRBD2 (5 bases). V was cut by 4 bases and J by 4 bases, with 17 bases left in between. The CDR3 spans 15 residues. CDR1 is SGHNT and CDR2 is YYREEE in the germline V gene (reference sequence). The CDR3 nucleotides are TGTGCCAGCAGCCTCCCCGGAGGTACCAGAGAGACCCAGTACTTC. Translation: CASSLPGGTRETQYF. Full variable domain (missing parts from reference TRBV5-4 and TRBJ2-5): ETGVTQSPTHLIKTRGQQVTLRCSSQSGHNTVSWYQQALGQGPQFIFQYYREEENGRGNFPPRFSGLQFPNYSSELNVNALELDDSALYLCASSLPGGTRETQYFGPGTRLLVL.

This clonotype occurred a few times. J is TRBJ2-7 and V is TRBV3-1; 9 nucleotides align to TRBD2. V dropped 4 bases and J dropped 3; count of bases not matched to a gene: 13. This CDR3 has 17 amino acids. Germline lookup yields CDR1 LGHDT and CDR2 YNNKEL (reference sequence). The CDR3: CASSPSVGSGSYYEQYF. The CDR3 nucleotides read TGTGCCAGCAGCCCCTCCGTTGGTAGCGGGAGCTACTACGAGCAGTACTTC.

The CDR3 DNA sequence: TGTGCCAGCAGTTACAATTCGGCAGGGGTCAACCACGAGCAGTACTTC. This translates into CASSYNSAGVNHEQYF. The chain is built from TRBV6-5 and TRBJ2-7; tentatively, D is TRBD1 (6 bases). Germline V gene lookup returns CDR1 MNHEY and CDR2 SVGAGI. The ends were cut back, 2 bases at V and 5 bases at J, with 19 bases in the middle. The CDR3 extends over 16 amino acids.

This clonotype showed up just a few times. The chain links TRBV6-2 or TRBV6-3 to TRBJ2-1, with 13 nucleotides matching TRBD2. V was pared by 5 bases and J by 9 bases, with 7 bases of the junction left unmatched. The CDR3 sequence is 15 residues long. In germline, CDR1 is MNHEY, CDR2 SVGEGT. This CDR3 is CASSLLGLAGIEQFF. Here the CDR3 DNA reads TGTGCCAGCAGTCTGCTGGGACTAGCGGGGATTGAGCAGTTCTTC.

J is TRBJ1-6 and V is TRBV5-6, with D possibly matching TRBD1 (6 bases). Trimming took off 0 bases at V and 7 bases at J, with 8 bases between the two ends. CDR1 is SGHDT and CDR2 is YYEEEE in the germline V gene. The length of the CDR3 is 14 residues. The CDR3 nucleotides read TGTGCCAGCAGCTTGGAGCAGGGGAATTCACCCCTCCACTTT. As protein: CASSLEQGNSPLHF.